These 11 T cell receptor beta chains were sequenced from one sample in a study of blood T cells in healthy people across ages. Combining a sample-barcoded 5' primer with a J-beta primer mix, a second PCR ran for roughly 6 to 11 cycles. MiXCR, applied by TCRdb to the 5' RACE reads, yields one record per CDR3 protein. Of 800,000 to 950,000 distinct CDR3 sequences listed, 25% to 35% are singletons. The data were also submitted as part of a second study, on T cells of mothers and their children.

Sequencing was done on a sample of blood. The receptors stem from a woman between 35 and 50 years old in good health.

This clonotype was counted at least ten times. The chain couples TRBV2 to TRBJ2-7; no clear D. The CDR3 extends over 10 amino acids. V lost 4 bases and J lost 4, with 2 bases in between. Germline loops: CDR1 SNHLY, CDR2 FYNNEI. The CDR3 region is CASSAYEQYF. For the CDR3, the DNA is TGTGCCAGCAGTGCTTACGAGCAGTACTTC.

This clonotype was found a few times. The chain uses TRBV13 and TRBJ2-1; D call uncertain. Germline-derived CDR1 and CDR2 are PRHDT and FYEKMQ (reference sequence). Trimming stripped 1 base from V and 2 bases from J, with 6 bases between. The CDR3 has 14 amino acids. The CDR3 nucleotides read TGTGCCAGCAGCTTAGTTGACACCTACAATGAGCAGTTCTTC. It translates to CASSLVDTYNEQFF.

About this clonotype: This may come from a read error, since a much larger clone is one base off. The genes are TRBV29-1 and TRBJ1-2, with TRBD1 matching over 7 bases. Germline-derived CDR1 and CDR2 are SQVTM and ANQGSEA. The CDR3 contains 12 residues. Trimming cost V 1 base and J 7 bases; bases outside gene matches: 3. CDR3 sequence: CSVEGQGCGYTF. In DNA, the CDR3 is TGCAGCGTTGAAGGACAGGGCTGTGGCTACACCTTC. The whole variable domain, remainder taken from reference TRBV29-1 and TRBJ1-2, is SAVISQKPSRDICQRGTSLTIQCQVDSQVTMMFWYRQQPGQSLTLIATANQGSEATYESGFVIDKFPISRPNLTFSTLTVSNMSPEDSSIYLCSVEGQGCGYTFGSGTRLTVV.

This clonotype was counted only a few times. The DNA for the CDR3 is TGTGCCAGCAGCCCCGGCAGGGGGGAGTTCTTC. Amino acids: CASSPGRGEFF. The chain has TRBV11-2 and TRBJ2-1; D perhaps matches TRBD1 (7 bases). Germline V lookup: CDR1 SGHAT, CDR2 FQNNGV. CDR3 length: 11 residues. V lost 5 bases to trimming and J lost 14 bases, with 13 bases between them.

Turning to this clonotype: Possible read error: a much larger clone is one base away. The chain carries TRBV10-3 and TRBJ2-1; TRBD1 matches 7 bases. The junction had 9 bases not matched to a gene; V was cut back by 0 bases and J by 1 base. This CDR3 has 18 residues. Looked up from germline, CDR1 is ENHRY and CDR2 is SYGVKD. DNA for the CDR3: TGTGCCATCAGTGAGTCCCCACTGACAGGGCTGTCCTACAATGAGCAGTTCTTC. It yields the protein CAISESPLTGLSYNEQFF.

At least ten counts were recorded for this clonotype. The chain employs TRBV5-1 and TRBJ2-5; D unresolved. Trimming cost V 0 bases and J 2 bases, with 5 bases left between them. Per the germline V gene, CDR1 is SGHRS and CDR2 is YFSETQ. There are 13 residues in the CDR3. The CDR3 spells CASSLDLQETQYF. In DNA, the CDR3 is TGCGCCAGCAGCTTGGACTTACAAGAGACCCAGTACTTC.

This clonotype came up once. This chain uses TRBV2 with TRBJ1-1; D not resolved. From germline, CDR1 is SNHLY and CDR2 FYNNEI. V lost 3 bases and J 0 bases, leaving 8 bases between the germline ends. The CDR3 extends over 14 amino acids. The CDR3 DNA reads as TGTGCCAGCAGTGAGGGGAACTTGAACACTGAAGCTTTCTTT. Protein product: CASSEGNLNTEAFF.

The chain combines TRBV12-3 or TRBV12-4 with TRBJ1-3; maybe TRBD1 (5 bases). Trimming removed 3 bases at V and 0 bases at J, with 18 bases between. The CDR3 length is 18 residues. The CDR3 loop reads CASSLGPDIGHSGNTIYF. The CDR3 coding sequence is TGTGCCAGCAGTTTGGGACCGGACATTGGACACTCTGGAAACACCATATATTTT.

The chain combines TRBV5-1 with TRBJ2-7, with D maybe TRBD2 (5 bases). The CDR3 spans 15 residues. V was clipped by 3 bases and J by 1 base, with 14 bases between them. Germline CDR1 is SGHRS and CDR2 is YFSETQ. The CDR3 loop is CASSSLPGNSYEQYF. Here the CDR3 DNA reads TGCGCCAGCAGCTCGCTACCGGGAAATTCCTACGAGCAGTACTTC.

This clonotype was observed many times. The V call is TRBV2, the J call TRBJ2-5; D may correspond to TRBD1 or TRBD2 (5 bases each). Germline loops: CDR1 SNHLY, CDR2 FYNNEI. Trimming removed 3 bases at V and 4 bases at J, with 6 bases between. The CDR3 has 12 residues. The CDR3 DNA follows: TGTGCCAGCAGTGATGGGGGAGAGACCCAGTACTTC. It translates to CASSDGGETQYF.

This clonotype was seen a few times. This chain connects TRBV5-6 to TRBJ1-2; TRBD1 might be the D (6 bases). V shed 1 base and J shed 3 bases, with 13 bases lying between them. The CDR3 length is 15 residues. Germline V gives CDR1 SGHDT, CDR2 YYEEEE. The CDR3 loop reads CASSLTTGMYYGYTF. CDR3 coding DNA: TGTGCCAGCAGCTTGACCACAGGGATGTACTATGGCTACACCTTC.